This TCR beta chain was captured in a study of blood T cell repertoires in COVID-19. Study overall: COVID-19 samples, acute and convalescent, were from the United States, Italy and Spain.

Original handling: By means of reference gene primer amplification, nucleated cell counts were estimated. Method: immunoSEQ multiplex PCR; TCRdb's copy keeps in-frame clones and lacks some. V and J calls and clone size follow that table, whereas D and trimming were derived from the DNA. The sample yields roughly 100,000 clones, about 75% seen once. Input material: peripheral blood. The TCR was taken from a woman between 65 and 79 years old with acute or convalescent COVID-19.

CDR3 protein: CASSYSGGFSDEQFF. The CDR3 region has the DNA TGTGCCAGCAGCTATAGCGGGGGGTTCTCGGATGAGCAGTTCTTC. The V call is TRBV7-2, the J call TRBJ2-1, with TRBD2 matching 10 bases. With V trimmed by 4 bases and J by 8 bases, 8 bases remained unmatched. In germline, CDR1 is SGHTA, CDR2 FQGNSA. The CDR3 totals 15 residues.